These T cell receptor beta chains were read from a single sample in a study of blood T cells in healthy people across ages. TCRdb reprocessed the 5' RACE reads via MiXCR and lists one record per CDR3 protein. The table records around 800,000 distinct CDR3 sequences, around 62% of them present only once. Sequences were obtained from blood. Receptor source: a man younger than 40 in good health. CDR3s leave out the opening cysteine and the closing phenylalanine or tryptophan. The order of the fields is D gene, V gene, J gene, clone size, CDR3 protein. D genes are given only for firm matches. The size of a clone is reported for some rows only, either as once, few or many, or as a class for expanded clones.

>TRBD1|TRBV19|TRBJ2-7|NA
ASSTGQDYEQY
>NA|TRBV7-6|TRBJ2-1|NA
ASSLIPGDNEQF
>NA|TRBV9|TRBJ1-5|NA
ASSLQGLGGQPQH
>TRBD1|TRBV11-1|TRBJ2-3|once
ASSFPNRGLRPLLSTDTQY
>NA|TRBV29-1|TRBJ2-1|NA
SVEGNKWGDQREQF
>NA|TRBV7-9|TRBJ1-6|NA
ASSLGSGGNNSPLH
>NA|TRBV19|TRBJ1-2|NA
ASKARGSAYGYT
>TRBD2|TRBV20-1|NA|NA
SARLPGTSGGAETQY
>NA|TRBV20-1|TRBJ2-7|few
SAALGDEQY
>NA|TRBV3-1|TRBJ2-1|few
ASSRDSLSYNEQF
>NA|TRBV20-1|TRBJ2-7|few
SARYTGGSYEQY
>TRBD1|TRBV14|TRBJ2-6|NA
ASSQGRGLPLDAANVLT
>NA|TRBV9|NA|NA
ASSPQGESEQY
>NA|TRBV20-1|TRBJ2-5|NA
SARAARDQY
>TRBD1|TRBV6-1|TRBJ2-5|NA
ASSVDRAYQETQY
>NA|TRBV13|TRBJ2-7|NA
ASNNQGRTYEQY
>NA|TRBV29-1|TRBJ2-7|NA
SADISYEQY
>NA|TRBV7-6|NA|NA
ASSLRALRGETQY
>NA|TRBV20-1|TRBJ1-5|NA
SASRGVSQPQH
>NA|TRBV9|TRBJ2-5|NA
ASSPGDTTFQETQY
>NA|TRBV11-2|TRBJ2-3|NA
ASSSYASTDTQY
>NA|TRBV20-1|TRBJ2-3|NA
SASARDTQY
>TRBD2|TRBV28|TRBJ2-5|once
ASSPRLAVQETQY
>TRBD1|TRBV20-1|TRBJ1-5|few
SASPGTGGNQPQH
>NA|TRBV7-9|NA|NA
ASTETIYEQY
>TRBD2|TRBV7-2|TRBJ2-7|few
ASSLESASGVGEQY
>NA|TRBV4-2|TRBJ1-2|NA
ASSQDLVTAFYGYT
>NA|TRBV20-1|TRBJ2-7|NA
SASGSLDEQY
>NA|TRBV6-2/TRBV6-3|TRBJ2-1|NA
ASSPPDAGYNEQF
>NA|TRBV12-3/TRBV12-4|TRBJ1-5|NA
ASTRGGYQPQH